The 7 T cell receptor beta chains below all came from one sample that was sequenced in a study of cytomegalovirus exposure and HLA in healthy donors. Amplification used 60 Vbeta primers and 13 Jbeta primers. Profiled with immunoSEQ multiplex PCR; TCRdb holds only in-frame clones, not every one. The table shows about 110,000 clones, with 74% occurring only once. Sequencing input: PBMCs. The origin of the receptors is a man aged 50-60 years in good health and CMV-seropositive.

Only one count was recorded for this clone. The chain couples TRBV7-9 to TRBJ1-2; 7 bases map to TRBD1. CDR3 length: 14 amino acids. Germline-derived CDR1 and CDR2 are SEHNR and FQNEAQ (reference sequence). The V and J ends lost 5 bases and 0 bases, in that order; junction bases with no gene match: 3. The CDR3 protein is CASSPGQPNYGYTF. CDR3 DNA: TGTGCCAGCAGCCCGGGACAGCCTAACTATGGCTACACCTTC.

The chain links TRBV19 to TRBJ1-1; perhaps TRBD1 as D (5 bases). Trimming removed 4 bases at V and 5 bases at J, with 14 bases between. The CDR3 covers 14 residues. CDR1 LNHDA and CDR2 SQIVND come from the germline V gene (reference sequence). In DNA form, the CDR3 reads TGTGCCAGTAGTACTCCCAGGGTAGAGACTGAAGCTTTCTTT. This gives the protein CASSTPRVETEAFF.

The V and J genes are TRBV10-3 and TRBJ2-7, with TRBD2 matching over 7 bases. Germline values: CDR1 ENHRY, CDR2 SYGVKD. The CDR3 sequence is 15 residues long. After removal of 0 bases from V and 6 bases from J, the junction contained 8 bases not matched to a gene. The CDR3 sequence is CAISESRLAQFEQYF. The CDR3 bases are TGTGCCATCAGTGAGTCGCGACTAGCTCAGTTCGAGCAGTACTTC.

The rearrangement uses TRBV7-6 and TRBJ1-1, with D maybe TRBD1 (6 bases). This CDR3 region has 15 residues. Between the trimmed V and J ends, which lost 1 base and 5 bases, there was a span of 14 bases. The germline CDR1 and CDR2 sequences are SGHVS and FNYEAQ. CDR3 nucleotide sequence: TGTGCCAGCAGCTTAGGAGCTACAGGGATAACTGAAGCTTTCTTT. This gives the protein CASSLGATGITEAFF.

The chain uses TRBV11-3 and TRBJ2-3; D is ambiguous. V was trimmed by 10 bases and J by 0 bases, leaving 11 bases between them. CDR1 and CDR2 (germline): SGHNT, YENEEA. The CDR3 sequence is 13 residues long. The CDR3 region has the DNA TGTGCCAAAAAACTTCCTAGCACAGATACGCAGTATTTT. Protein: CAKKLPSTDTQYF.

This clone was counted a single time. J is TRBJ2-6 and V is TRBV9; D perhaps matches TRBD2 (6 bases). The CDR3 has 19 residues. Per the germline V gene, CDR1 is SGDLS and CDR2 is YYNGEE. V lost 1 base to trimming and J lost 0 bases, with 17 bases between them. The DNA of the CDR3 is TGTGCCAGCAGCGTATTAACGGGGGAGATGTACTCTGGGGCCAACGTCCTGACTTTC. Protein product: CASSVLTGEMYSGANVLTF.

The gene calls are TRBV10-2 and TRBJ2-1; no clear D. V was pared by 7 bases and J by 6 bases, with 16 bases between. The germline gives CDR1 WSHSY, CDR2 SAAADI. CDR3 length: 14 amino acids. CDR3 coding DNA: TGCGCCAGCATACCGGGTCCAGACTTCAATGAGCAGTTCTTC. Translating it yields CASIPGPDFNEQFF.